A selection of T cell receptor beta chains follows, all from one sample in a study of T cell changes during pregnancy in multiple sclerosis. The assay was immunoSEQ multiplex PCR, and TCRdb's table has in-frame clones only and misses some. This table holds about 70,000 clones, roughly 94% found once. This sample comprised peripheral blood, obtained in the third trimester of pregnancy. The receptors shown here come from a female donor with multiple sclerosis, enrolled in a pregnancy study. Each CDR3 is given with its conserved first and last residue. Fields, in order: D gene, clone size, V gene, J gene, CDR3 DNA, CDR3 protein. The D gene is left open where the match is weak. Only some rows state a clone size, as once, few, many or a class for expanded clones.

D: .; size: .; V: TRBV19; J: TRBJ1-2; DNA: TGTGCCAGTAGTATGGGCAGAAACTATGGCTACACCTTC; CDR3: CASSMGRNYGYTF
D: TRBD1; size: .; V: TRBV30; J: TRBJ1-2; DNA: TGTGCCTGGAGTCCGTGGGACAGGGCGGGAGGCTACACCTTC; CDR3: CAWSPWDRAGGYTF
D: .; size: once; V: TRBV18; J: TRBJ1-1; DNA: TGTGCCAGCTCACTCCGCAGGGGCGTTGACACTGAAGCTTTCTTT; CDR3: CASSLRRGVDTEAFF
D: TRBD1; size: .; V: TRBV10-1; J: TRBJ2-7; DNA: TGCGCCAGCAGACCCCGGGACAGGTGCTACGAGCAGTACTTC; CDR3: CASRPRDRCYEQYF
D: TRBD2; size: .; V: TRBV7-9; J: TRBJ2-3; DNA: TGTGCCAGCAGCCGGGGACTAGCGCAAATCACAGATACGCAGTATTTT; CDR3: CASSRGLAQITDTQYF
D: TRBD2; size: .; V: TRBV7-2; J: TRBJ2-7; DNA: TGTGCCAGCAGCCTCGCGGGGGTCTCCTACGAGCAGTACTTC; CDR3: CASSLAGVSYEQYF
D: TRBD1; size: .; V: TRBV30; J: TRBJ1-6; DNA: TGTGCCTGGAGCAACTTGGACAGGTTTAATTCACCCCTCCACTTT; CDR3: CAWSNLDRFNSPLHF
D: .; size: few; V: TRBV10-1; J: TRBJ1-1; DNA: TGCGCCAACATTAACACTGAAGCTTTCTTT; CDR3: CANINTEAFF
D: TRBD2; size: .; V: TRBV7-3; J: TRBJ2-2; DNA: TGTGCCAGCAGCCACGCGGGGGCCGGGGAGCTGTTTTTT; CDR3: CASSHAGAGELFF
D: .; size: .; V: TRBV27; J: TRBJ1-2; DNA: TGTGCCAGCAGCCAGGGACTGAATGGCTACACCTTC; CDR3: CASSQGLNGYTF
D: TRBD1; size: .; V: TRBV18; J: TRBJ2-6; DNA: TGTGCCAGCTCACCACGAGGACAGGGCATCATCTCCTCCTCTGGGGCCAACGTCCTGACTTTC; CDR3: CASSPRGQGIISSSGANVLTF
D: TRBD2; size: .; V: TRBV7-2; J: TRBJ2-1; DNA: TGTGCCAGCAGTCGGACTAGCGGGGGGGAGAATGAGCAGTTCTTC; CDR3: CASSRTSGGENEQFF
D: TRBD1; size: .; V: TRBV6-5; J: TRBJ2-3; DNA: TGTGCCAGCCGGACAGGACCTAGCACAGATACGCAGTATTTT; CDR3: CASRTGPSTDTQYF
D: .; size: .; V: TRBV4-2; J: TRBJ2-6; DNA: TGTGCCAGCAGCCAAGGTGGAGCCTCTGGGGCCAACGTCCTGACTTTC; CDR3: CASSQGGASGANVLTF
D: .; size: once; V: TRBV30; J: TRBJ2-2; DNA: TGTGCCTGGGTCCTTAGAGGGTCTGCGAACACCGGGGAGCTGTTTTTT; CDR3: CAWVLRGSANTGELFF
D: .; size: once; V: TRBV7-6; J: TRBJ2-3; DNA: TGTGCCAGCAGCGTTCTCGGGGGTTTCACAGATACGCAGTATTTT; CDR3: CASSVLGGFTDTQYF
D: .; size: .; V: TRBV25-1; J: TRBJ1-1; DNA: TGTGCCAGCAGTGCCTTATCAAGGGGTAACACTGAAGCTTTCTTT; CDR3: CASSALSRGNTEAFF
D: .; size: .; V: TRBV25-1; J: TRBJ2-1; DNA: TGTGCCAGCAGTGTAAGGGTCGGAGCCGGGGACAATGAGCAGTTCTTC; CDR3: CASSVRVGAGDNEQFF
D: TRBD2; size: .; V: TRBV12-5; J: TRBJ2-2; DNA: TGTGCTAGTGGCAGACTAGCGGGGGGGCCGGGCACCGGGGAGCTGTTTTTT; CDR3: CASGRLAGGPGTGELFF
D: .; size: .; V: TRBV11-2; J: TRBJ2-1; DNA: TGTGCCAGCAGCTTGCGGTGGGTTTCGGCAGAGGGTGAGCAGTTCTTC; CDR3: CASSLRWVSAEGEQFF
D: .; size: .; V: TRBV6-5; J: TRBJ1-4; DNA: TGTGCCAGCAGCCCGCAGGTTGATGAAAAACTGTTTTTT; CDR3: CASSPQVDEKLFF
D: TRBD1; size: .; V: TRBV2; J: TRBJ1-2; DNA: TGTGCCAGCCTAATCGACAGGGTCGATGGCTACACCTTC; CDR3: CASLIDRVDGYTF
D: TRBD1; size: once; V: TRBV9; J: TRBJ2-7; DNA: TGTGCCAGCAGCGTAGCTACCGGGACAGGGTTCGGTTCCGAGCAGTACTTC; CDR3: CASSVATGTGFGSEQYF
D: .; size: .; V: TRBV29-1; J: TRBJ2-1; DNA: TGCAGCGTTGCCCCAAAGACTTACAATGAGCAGTTCTTC; CDR3: CSVAPKTYNEQFF
D: TRBD1; size: .; V: TRBV7-2; J: TRBJ1-2; DNA: TGTGCCAGCAGCCGCGGGACAGGGGGGAGCTATGGCTACACCTTC; CDR3: CASSRGTGGSYGYTF
D: .; size: .; V: TRBV7-9; J: TRBJ1-1; DNA: TGTGCCAGCATCCCCTCCGCGGAGGGGAACACTGAAGCTTTCTTT; CDR3: CASIPSAEGNTEAFF
D: TRBD1; size: .; V: TRBV7-6; J: TRBJ2-7; DNA: TGTGCCAGCAGTCCAATCGCCGGGGACAGCGACTACGAGCAGTACTTC; CDR3: CASSPIAGDSDYEQYF
D: .; size: few; V: TRBV7-3; J: TRBJ2-7; DNA: TGTGCCAGCAGCTTAACGGCGGGCCTCTACGAGCAGTACTTC; CDR3: CASSLTAGLYEQYF
D: .; size: .; V: TRBV4-3; J: TRBJ1-1; DNA: TGCGCCAGCAGCCAAGTTAGGGGCACTGAAGCTTTCTTT; CDR3: CASSQVRGTEAFF
D: TRBD1; size: .; V: TRBV5-5; J: TRBJ2-7; DNA: TGTGCCAGCAGCTTGGACAGGGGAACGGGGTACGAGCAGTACTTC; CDR3: CASSLDRGTGYEQYF
D: TRBD1; size: .; V: TRBV10-2; J: TRBJ2-7; DNA: TGCGCCAGCAGTGAGGGGACAGGGAGCGGCGAGCAGTACTTC; CDR3: CASSEGTGSGEQYF
D: .; size: .; V: TRBV5-1; J: TRBJ2-7; DNA: TGCGCCAGCAGCTTGGGGACTAACGCACCAAGGAAAGAGCAGTACTTC; CDR3: CASSLGTNAPRKEQYF
D: .; size: .; V: TRBV20-1; J: TRBJ2-7; DNA: TGCACCCAGGACTGTTCCTACGAGCAGTACTTC; CDR3: CTQDCSYEQYF
D: TRBD2; size: .; V: TRBV7-3; J: TRBJ2-1; DNA: TGTGCCAGCAGCTTATTGACTAGCGGATACAATGAGCAGTTCTTC; CDR3: CASSLLTSGYNEQFF
D: TRBD2; size: .; V: TRBV6-1; J: TRBJ2-1; DNA: TGTGCCAGCAGTGCTGGACTAGCGGGGGGTAATGAGCAGTTCTTC; CDR3: CASSAGLAGGNEQFF
D: .; size: .; V: TRBV7-9; J: TRBJ2-3; DNA: TGTGCCAGCAGTCAGAAAAACAGGGTTTTTGCAACAGATACGCAGTATTTT; CDR3: CASSQKNRVFATDTQYF
D: TRBD1; size: .; V: TRBV4-2; J: TRBJ1-4; DNA: TGTGCCAGCAGATCTCCGACAGGGGCCTTCAGCGAAAAACTGTTTTTT; CDR3: CASRSPTGAFSEKLFF
D: .; size: .; V: TRBV29-1; J: TRBJ2-1; DNA: TGCAGCGTTGGGCGGCGGAATGAGCAGTTCTTC; CDR3: CSVGRRNEQFF
D: .; size: .; V: TRBV12-5; J: TRBJ1-3; DNA: TGTGCTAGTGGTTTGGTGGGGGGGAGCTCTGGAAACACCATATATTTT; CDR3: CASGLVGGSSGNTIYF
D: .; size: .; V: TRBV18; J: TRBJ1-4; DNA: TGTGCCAGCTCACCGTGGCAGGGAAAGGAAAAACTGTTTTTT; CDR3: CASSPWQGKEKLFF
D: TRBD2; size: .; V: TRBV4-3; J: TRBJ2-7; DNA: TGCGCCAGCAGCCAAGGGTGGCTAGCGGGCTACGAGCAGTACTTC; CDR3: CASSQGWLAGYEQYF
D: .; size: .; V: TRBV19; J: TRBJ2-3; DNA: TGTGCCAGTAGTCGCCGGACTACTTTCACGGATACGCAGTATTTT; CDR3: CASSRRTTFTDTQYF
D: .; size: .; V: TRBV18; J: TRBJ1-3; DNA: TGTGCCAGCTCTACCACAGGTTCAGGGGCTGGAAACACCATATATTTT; CDR3: CASSTTGSGAGNTIYF
D: TRBD2; size: .; V: TRBV7-8; J: TRBJ2-2; DNA: TGTGCCAGCAGCCTGAAGCGGGGGGGCCTCTCCGGGGAGCTGTTTTTT; CDR3: CASSLKRGGLSGELFF
D: .; size: .; V: TRBV27; J: TRBJ1-6; DNA: TGTGCCAGCACCATCTCCTATAATTCACCCCTCCACTTT; CDR3: CASTISYNSPLHF
D: .; size: .; V: TRBV19; J: TRBJ1-2; DNA: TGTGCCAGTAGTCCAAGACAGATCTCGCATTATGGCTACACCTTC; CDR3: CASSPRQISHYGYTF
D: TRBD1; size: once; V: TRBV6-5; J: TRBJ1-3; DNA: TGTGCCAGCAGTTTACAGGGGAACTCTGGAAACACCATATATTTT; CDR3: CASSLQGNSGNTIYF
D: TRBD1; size: .; V: TRBV4-1; J: TRBJ2-7; DNA: TGCGCCAGCAGCCAAAGACAGGGGGCGCAGTACGAGCAGTACTTC; CDR3: CASSQRQGAQYEQYF
D: .; size: .; V: TRBV7-2; J: TRBJ2-4; DNA: TGTGCCAGCAGCTTAGGGGTCGGACTAGCCAAAAACATTCAGTACTTC; CDR3: CASSLGVGLAKNIQYF
D: .; size: .; V: TRBV23-1; J: TRBJ1-4; DNA: TGCGCCAGCAGTCCTTCTAGGGGCAGCGAAAAACTGTTTTTT; CDR3: CASSPSRGSEKLFF
D: .; size: .; V: TRBV4-2; J: TRBJ2-3; DNA: TGTGCCAGCACCCCAGGGGGGAAAAATACGCAGTATTTT; CDR3: CASTPGGKNTQYF
D: .; size: .; V: TRBV9; J: TRBJ2-5; DNA: TGTGCCAGCAGCGTAGGCCCTGCACTAGCAGGTGAGACCCAGTACTTC; CDR3: CASSVGPALAGETQYF
D: .; size: .; V: TRBV9; J: TRBJ1-2; DNA: TGTGCCAGCAGCGACACTCCCAGCTCGGGGAACTATGGCTACACCTTC; CDR3: CASSDTPSSGNYGYTF
D: TRBD1; size: .; V: TRBV6-5; J: TRBJ1-6; DNA: TGTGCCACCGTGGGACAGACTAATTCACCCCTCCACTTT; CDR3: CATVGQTNSPLHF
D: .; size: .; V: TRBV7-9; J: TRBJ2-5; DNA: TGTGCCAGCAGCTTTACAGGGCCGGAGACCCAGTACTTC; CDR3: CASSFTGPETQYF
D: .; size: .; V: TRBV9; J: TRBJ2-7; DNA: TGTGCCAGCAGCGTAGTTCGGGGATACTACTACGAGCAGTACTTC; CDR3: CASSVVRGYYYEQYF
D: .; size: .; V: TRBV25-1; J: TRBJ2-2; DNA: TGTGCCAGCAGTGAATGGAGGGCTACCGGGGAGCTGTTTTTT; CDR3: CASSEWRATGELFF
D: .; size: .; V: TRBV5-1; J: TRBJ1-2; DNA: TGCGCCAGCAGCTTTTTTTTCCGTCCGACGGGGGGCAGCTATGGCTACACCTTC; CDR3: CASSFFFRPTGGSYGYTF
D: TRBD2; size: .; V: TRBV18; J: TRBJ2-3; DNA: TGTGCCAGCTCACGGACTAGCGGGGCCGCCCGTAGCACAGATACGCAGTATTTT; CDR3: CASSRTSGAARSTDTQYF
D: .; size: .; V: TRBV11-3; J: TRBJ2-7; DNA: TGTGCCAGCAGCAAGGGGGTGTCCTACGAGCAGTACTTC; CDR3: CASSKGVSYEQYF